Shown below are 16 T cell receptor beta chains from a single sample sequenced in a study of shared clonotypes between healthy human individuals. Only in-frame clones appear in the TCRdb table, and some are missing; sequencing was by immunoSEQ multiplex PCR. Counted here are around 2.5 million clones, 90% to 95% occurring once; the ten biggest clones make up approximately 0.36%. The sequencing sample was made of naive CD4+ T cells from PBMCs. Indicated subset: CD45RA+ positively selected. The receptors stem from a man younger than 35 in good health. Some clones in this sample may be carry-over from other donors' samples.

The gene calls are TRBV9 and TRBJ2-7; 11 positions agree with TRBD2. This CDR3 is 16 amino acids long. Unmatched junction bases numbered 9, after V lost 0 bases and J lost 7 bases. The germline V gene encodes CDR1 SGDLS and CDR2 YYNGEE. CDR3 sequence reads: CASSVAELAGVSEQYF. CDR3 in DNA: TGTGCCAGCAGCGTAGCTGAACTAGCGGGAGTAAGTGAGCAGTACTTC. Supplemented by reference TRBV9 and TRBJ2-7, the full variable domain reads DSGVTQTPKHLITATGQRVTLRCSPRSGDLSVYWYQQSLDQGLQFLIQYYNGEERAKGNILERFSAQQFPDLHSELNLSSLELGDSALYFCASSVAELAGVSEQYFGPGTRLTVT.

The gene calls are TRBV11-2 and TRBJ1-1; 9 bases fit TRBD1. Germline CDR1 reads SGHAT; CDR2 reads FQNNGV. V dropped 6 bases and J dropped 6; count of bases not matched to a gene: 14. CDR3 length: 16 residues. The CDR3 region is CASRVPGQGKKSEAFF. The CDR3 bases are TGTGCCAGCAGGGTGCCGGGACAGGGAAAAAAATCTGAAGCTTTCTTT.

This clone was found once. The chain links TRBV27 to TRBJ2-2, with D hard to call. This CDR3 comprises 14 residues. Germline CDR1 and CDR2: MNHEY and SMNVEV (reference sequence). V lost 3 bases and J 1 base, leaving 6 bases between the germline ends. The CDR3 nucleotides read TGTGCCAGCAGTTTCTCTGGGAACACCGGGGAGCTGTTTTTT. It encodes CASSFSGNTGELFF.

The chain uses TRBV29-1 and TRBJ2-1; possible D gene TRBD1, 6 bases. The V end lost 2 bases, the J end lost 6 bases, and 14 bases lay between the germline ends. Germline loops: CDR1 SQVTM, CDR2 ANQGSEA. The CDR3 is 14 amino acids. The CDR3 DNA reads TGCAGCGTTGAACCGGCAGGGGATCGCAATGAGCAGTTCTTC. Protein product: CSVEPAGDRNEQFF.

This clone occurred once. The chain links TRBV14 to TRBJ2-5; 7 bases line up with TRBD2. V lost 4 bases, J lost 9 bases, and 11 bases stayed unmatched. The CDR3 spans 14 residues. Germline CDR1 reads SGHDN; CDR2 reads FVKESK. CDR3 bases: TGTGCCAGCAGCCCCCCCGGACTAGGCTTGCCCCAGTACTTC. Protein: CASSPPGLGLPQYF.

The rearrangement links TRBV5-4 to TRBJ2-3, with TRBD2 matching over 13 bases. The CDR3 is 16 residues long. J was trimmed by 6 bases and V by 3 bases; bases with no gene match: 7. Looked up from germline, CDR1 is SGHNT and CDR2 is YYREEE (reference sequence). The CDR3 spells CASSSSLAGGRDTQYF. The CDR3 DNA reads as TGTGCCAGCAGCTCTTCACTAGCGGGAGGGCGGGATACGCAGTATTTT.

The V call is TRBV5-4, the J call TRBJ2-5; D uncertain. CDR1 and CDR2 from the germline V gene are SGHNT and YYREEE (reference sequence). The CDR3 sequence is 14 residues long. The V end was cut by 2 bases, the J end by 5 bases, with 13 bases between. The CDR3 region has the DNA TGTGCCAGCAGCTTTCCCCGTGTGGGGGAGACCCAGTACTTC. Its protein is CASSFPRVGETQYF.

V and J are TRBV27 and TRBJ1-2; a weak D match, TRBD1 (6 bases). V was trimmed by 0 bases and J by 7 bases, leaving 18 bases between them. Germline V gives CDR1 MNHEY, CDR2 SMNVEV (reference sequence). The CDR3 is made up of 16 amino acids. The CDR3 region is CASSLSHRDPKAGYTF. In nucleotides, the CDR3 is TGTGCCAGCAGTTTATCGCACAGGGACCCAAAAGCTGGCTACACCTTC.

The gene calls are TRBV5-1 and TRBJ1-5; tentative D call: TRBD1 (6 bases). The germline CDR1 and CDR2 sequences are SGHRS and YFSETQ. V shed 0 bases and J shed 1 base, with 8 bases lying between them. The CDR3 sequence is 15 residues long. CDR3 nucleotides: TGCGCCAGCAGCTTGGATGGACAGAGCAATCAGCCCCAGCATTTT. It is translated as CASSLDGQSNQPQHF.

This clone was recorded only once. The chain has TRBV4-2 and TRBJ2-6; perhaps TRBD1 as D (6 bases). Germline V gives CDR1 LGHNA, CDR2 YNFKEQ. The CDR3 loop spans 16 amino acids. V lost 0 bases and J lost 8, with 14 bases in between. CDR3 nucleotide sequence: TGTGCCAGCAGCCAAGATATAACAGGGCAGACCAACGTCCTGACTTTC. This encodes CASSQDITGQTNVLTF.

The chain combines TRBV6-9 with TRBJ2-7, with TRBD1 identical over 7 bases. This CDR3 is 13 amino acids long. Per the germline V gene, CDR1 is MNHGY and CDR2 is SVAAGI. V lost 5 bases, J lost 2 bases, and 3 bases stayed unmatched. DNA of the CDR3: TGTGCCAGCAGTCGGGACAGAGCCTACGAGCAGTACTTC. Protein: CASSRDRAYEQYF.

The J gene is TRBJ2-7, the V gene TRBV10-3; D unresolved. Trimming left V 8 bases short and J 1 base short, with 6 bases between. Germline loops: CDR1 ENHRY, CDR2 SYGVKD. The CDR3 consists of 11 residues. CDR3 sequence reads: CAIGSSYEQYF. CDR3 in DNA: TGTGCCATCGGCAGTTCCTACGAGCAGTACTTC.

The chain has TRBV27 and TRBJ2-7; 8 nucleotides match TRBD2. V shed 5 bases and J 3 bases; nucleotides not matched to a gene: 9. CDR3 length: 15 residues. Germline CDR1 and CDR2: MNHEY and SMNVEV (reference sequence). CDR3 nucleotides: TGTGCCAGCAGTACCCCGGGCGCGGGAGGCTACGAGCAGTACTTC. Translation gives CASSTPGAGGYEQYF.

The J gene is TRBJ1-1, the V gene TRBV5-8; D not resolved. V was cut by 7 bases and J by 1 base, with 8 bases left in between. The V gene's germline CDR1 is SGHTS and CDR2 YDEGEE. The CDR3 consists of 12 residues. CDR3 sequence reads: CASCRRNTEAFF. The CDR3 region has the DNA TGTGCCAGCTGTAGGAGGAACACTGAAGCTTTCTTT. Using reference TRBV5-8 and TRBJ1-1 for the parts outside the CDR3, the full variable domain is EAGVTQSPTHLIKTRGQQATLRCSPISGHTSVYWYQQALGLGLQFLLWYDEGEERNRGNFPPRFSGRQFPNYSSELNVNALELEDSALYLCASCRRNTEAFFGQGTRLTVV.

V is TRBV6-5 and J is TRBJ2-5; 9 positions match TRBD1. The DNA end favors TRBJ2-7, so the J call may be wrong. The germline gives CDR1 MNHEY, CDR2 SVGAGI. The CDR3 runs to 15 residues. The CDR3 bases are TGTGCCAGCAGCGACGGACAGGGGTTGTTCTACGAGCAGTACTTC. It specifies CASSDGQGLFYEQYF.

In DNA form, the CDR3 reads TGCGCCAGCAGCTTCGCTAGCGGGAGAGGCTCCTACGAGCAGTACTTC. Translating gives CASSFASGRGSYEQYF. The rearrangement joins TRBV5-1 to TRBJ2-7; 10 bases agree with TRBD2. The trim removed 2 bases at V and 0 bases at J, leaving 5 bases unmatched. CDR3 length equals 16 residues. Germline CDR1 and CDR2: SGHRS and YFSETQ.